The clone carrying this T cell receptor (beta chain) was counted between two and nine times. Antigen: not known. CDR1 is ENHRY and CDR2 is SYGVKD in the germline V gene. CDR3 length equals 14 residues. V dropped 2 bases and J dropped 2 bases, with 9 bases sitting between them. This sample is drawn from a study of T cells after yellow fever vaccination. Notes on the study in general: Some clonotypes were seen in both the CD4 and the CD8 compartments. These made up a small share and likely arose from convergent recombination. A weaker but faster secondary response was observed, peaking on day 5 versus 15. At 96% for CD4 and approximately 88% for CD8, most primary-vaccination clones showed up again after the booster.

Template switching by 5'RACE produced TCR cDNA, adding a universal primer site and UMIs. TCRdb ran MiXCR on the 5' RACE reads and lists one entry per CDR3 protein. The sample contains approximately 510,000 distinct CDR3 sequences, about a fifth of which appear only once. Sequenced material: PBMCs, taken 21 days after the first yellow fever vaccination. The chain employs TRBV10-3 and TRBJ2-5; D is possibly TRBD2 (6 bases). The source of this sequence is a man between 18 and 29 years old who received the YFV17D yellow fever vaccine. As DNA, the CDR3 is TGTGCCATCAGTGAGCGGGGGTCACAAGAGACCCAGTACTTC. It translates to CAISERGSQETQYF.